The T cell receptor (beta chain) described here comes from a study of post-analysis software for immune sequencing data. Notes on the study in general: Patients carried roughly 5 TRBV segments more frequently than controls did, and TRBV5-6, TRBV5-1 and TRBV20-1 were among them. Same-batch samples co-clustered strongly by F measure.

In germline, CDR1 is MNHEY, CDR2 SMNVEV (reference sequence). V was trimmed by 1 base and J by 3 bases, leaving 16 bases between them. This CDR3 comprises 17 residues. Unique molecular identifiers tagged the TCR beta cDNA libraries. In TCRdb, the PCR reads were re-called with MiXCR into one record per CDR3 protein. The sample comprises about 800,000 distinct CDR3 sequences, 25% to 30% of which are singletons, and approximately 0.6% rests with the top ten. This clonotype was detected a few times. No antigen is known for it. The sequence derives from a girl aged 10 to 17 with multiple sclerosis. This chain links TRBV27 with TRBJ2-1, with D perhaps TRBD2 (6 bases). The sample consisted of blood. Written as DNA, the CDR3 is TGTGCCAGCAGTTTATTCCCTTACCAGGGAGGCTACAATGAGCAGTTCTTC. The encoded protein is CASSLFPYQGGYNEQFF.